This T cell receptor beta chain was profiled in a study of identical twins. This clonotype was found a few times. The J segment lost 1 base and the V segment lost 0 bases, leaving 8 bases of the junction unmatched. Germline V CDR1 and CDR2: DFQATT, SNEGSKA (reference sequence). The CDR3 runs to 18 residues. MiXCR, run by TCRdb on the 5' RACE reads, gives a single entry per CDR3 protein. This sample has roughly 350,000 distinct CDR3 sequences, with 7% to 9.5% found just once. The sequenced sample was naive T cells sorted from blood. The source of this sequence is a woman between 45 and 65 years old in good health. J is TRBJ1-6 and V is TRBV20-1; 8 positions agree with TRBD1. DNA of the CDR3: TGCAGTGCTAGAGATAAAAGGCAGGGGGCGTCCTATAATTCACCCCTCCACTTT. Amino acids: CSARDKRQGASYNSPLHF.